This TCR beta chain was recovered during a study of beta chain features in type 1 diabetes. Study conclusions and caveats: Patients with Type 1 diabetes showed moderately but significantly shorter TCRB CDR3s in all four CD4+ subsets. Across patients, naive, central memory and Treg TCRB repertoires exhibited apparently greater similarity than was observed across healthy donors.

About this clone: Antigen unknown.

Every bit of the isolated RNA underwent reverse transcription, so sequencing read expressed TCRB transcripts. Assay used: immunoSEQ multiplex PCR; TCRdb lists only in-frame clones, some missing. Among approximately 170,000 clones, approximately 8% were seen once, and the ten largest hold roughly 0.5%. V dropped 0 bases and J dropped 5; count of bases not matched to a gene: 19. Germline-derived CDR1 and CDR2 are GTSNPN and SVGIG (reference sequence). The length of the CDR3 is 21 residues. This TCR came from a man aged 18 to 29 with type 1 diabetes. V gene TRBV30 combines with J gene TRBJ2-5, with 15 bases identical to TRBD2. Sample: central memory CD4+ T cells from blood. CDR3 sequence reads: CAWSVPLGLAGGPYSGETQYF. For the CDR3, the DNA is TGTGCCTGGAGTGTCCCCTTAGGACTAGCGGGGGGGCCATACTCCGGGGAGACCCAGTACTTC. Drawing the rest from reference TRBV30 and TRBJ2-5, the complete variable domain is SQTIHQWPATLVQPVGSPLSLECTVEGTSNPNLYWYRQAAGRGLQLLFYSVGIGQISSEVPQNLSASRPQDRQFILSSKKLLLSDSGFYLCAWSVPLGLAGGPYSGETQYFGPGTRLLVL.